This is a list of T cell receptor beta chains from one sample in a study of blood T cells in healthy people across ages. TCRdb re-analysed the 5' RACE reads in MiXCR, keeping a single row per CDR3 protein. The sample includes 380,000 or so distinct CDR3 sequences, about 55% of them seen just once. The sequencing sample was made of blood. The receptors were gathered from a man aged 55 to 70 in good health. Each CDR3 is given with its conserved first and last residue. The D gene is left open where the match is weak. The size of a clone is reported for some rows only, either as once, few or many, or as a class for expanded clones.

>few|TRBJ2-1|TRBD1|TRBV4-2
TGTGCCAGCAGCCAAAAACCCCGGGACAGGTTAGGTAATGAGCAGTTCTTC
CASSQKPRDRLGNEQFF
>-|TRBJ1-1|TRBD1|TRBV7-9
TGTGCCAGCAGCGCGACAGGGGGGCTGAACACTGAAGCTTTCTTT
CASSATGGLNTEAFF
>-|TRBJ2-7|TRBD2|TRBV20-1
TGCAGTGCTAGAGTCATAGGGACTAACTACAATGAGCAGTACTTC
CSARVIGTNYNEQYF
>-|TRBJ1-2|TRBD1|TRBV6-6
TGTGCCAGCAGGGACAGGATCCTCTATGGCTACACCTTC
CASRDRILYGYTF
>few|TRBJ2-7|TRBD2|TRBV11-1
TGTGCCAGCAGCTTAGAGCTAGCGGGCACCTACGAGCAGTACTTC
CASSLELAGTYEQYF
>-|TRBJ1-2|TRBD1|TRBV3-1
TGTGCCAGCAGCCAAACCCACAGGGGGTCTAACTATGGCTACACCTTC
CASSQTHRGSNYGYTF
>few|TRBJ2-3|TRBD2|TRBV7-2
TGTGCCAGCAGCGGACGATTGGGCGGGGGGGCGACAGATACGCAGTATTTT
CASSGRLGGGATDTQYF
>-|TRBJ2-4|TRBD1|TRBV5-1
TGCGCCAGCAGCGCAAGACAGGGGGCGAACGCGCAGTACTTC
CASSARQGANAQYF
>-|TRBJ2-1|-|TRBV7-3
TGTGCCAGCAGCGCAGGAGGAGGTACGGGAGTGAGGAATGAGCAGTTCTTC
CASSAGGGTGVRNEQFF
>-|TRBJ2-7|TRBD1|TRBV7-2
TGTGCCAGCCTCAACAGGGGGCAGGCGTACTTC
CASLNRGQAYF
>-|TRBJ2-7|TRBD2|TRBV18
TGTGCCAGCTCACAGGGACTAGCGGGAGGGCCCGCCTACGAGCAGTACTTC
CASSQGLAGGPAYEQYF
>few|TRBJ2-6|-|TRBV2
TGTGCCAGCAGAATGGACAGTAGCTCTGGGGCCAACGTCCTGACTTTC
CASRMDSSSGANVLTF
>-|TRBJ1-6|TRBD1|TRBV29-1
TGCAGCGCTCGGACAGGGGGAAGTGCGGGACCCCTCCACTTT
CSARTGGSAGPLHF
>-|TRBJ2-3|TRBD1|TRBV9
TGTGCCAGCAGCCCCCAGGGGGCGGATACGCAGTATTTT
CASSPQGADTQYF
>-|TRBJ2-7|-|TRBV24-1
TGTGCCACCAGTGGGGACTCCCCGTACGAGCAGTACTTC
CATSGDSPYEQYF
>-|TRBJ2-7|TRBD2|TRBV5-1
TGCGCCAGCAGCTTTCTAGCGGGAGGGGGCTACGAGCAGTACTTC
CASSFLAGGGYEQYF
>-|TRBJ2-1|TRBD2|TRBV7-8
TGTGCCAGCAGCCCAGGGAGGGGACTAGCGAACTCCTACAATGAGCAGTTCTTC
CASSPGRGLANSYNEQFF
>-|TRBJ1-3|-|TRBV7-9
TGTGCCAGCGGGCGGGCCAGAAGCTCTGGAAACACCATATATTTT
CASGRARSSGNTIYF
>-|TRBJ2-1|-|TRBV5-1
TGCGCCAGCAGCTTAAGGGATAGCTCCTACAATGAGCAGTTCTTC
CASSLRDSSYNEQFF
>many|TRBJ2-7|-|TRBV11-2
TGTGCCAGCAGCTTAGTTCGGGACTTGTACAATGAGCAGTACTTC
CASSLVRDLYNEQYF
>-|TRBJ2-7|-|TRBV24-1
TGTGCCACCAGCACCCCCGGGCCAACCTACGAGCAGTACTTC
CATSTPGPTYEQYF
>-|TRBJ1-2|-|TRBV2
TGTGCCAGCAGGGGGGACGGAAACTATGGCTACACCTTC
CASRGDGNYGYTF
>-|TRBJ2-7|-|TRBV6-1
TGTGCCAGCAGTAAGAGGGAGTCGTACGAGCAGTACTTC
CASSKRESYEQYF
>-|TRBJ1-2|-|TRBV7-2
TGTGCCAGCAGCGCTACCGACTCGGGTGGCTGCACCTTC
CASSATDSGGCTF
>few|TRBJ2-7|TRBD2|TRBV12-3/TRBV12-4
TGTGCCAGCAGTTTATCCCTAGCGGGAGACTACGAGCAGTACTTC
CASSLSLAGDYEQYF
>-|TRBJ1-1|-|TRBV19
TGTGCCAGTAGGGGCCGGAGGGTCGGTACTGAAGCTTTCTTT
CASRGRRVGTEAFF
>-|TRBJ2-7|TRBD2|TRBV2
TGTGCCAGCAGTGAAAATAGCGGGACTTGCGAGCAGTACTTC
CASSENSGTCEQYF
>-|TRBJ2-3|-|TRBV9
TGTGCCAGCAGCCCCCGCGCAGGGACCTTTACAGATACGCAGTATTTT
CASSPRAGTFTDTQYF
>few|TRBJ2-1|-|TRBV5-1
TGCGCCAGCAGCTCGCAACCGACTAGTAGTGAGCAGTTCTTC
CASSSQPTSSEQFF
>once|TRBJ1-6|TRBD1|TRBV15
TGTGCCACCAGCACCCGACAGGGCACCTATAATTCACCCCTCCACTTT
CATSTRQGTYNSPLHF
>-|TRBJ2-7|-|TRBV29-1
TGCAGCATCCGGGACCCCCCTAACGAGCAGTACTTC
CSIRDPPNEQYF
>-|TRBJ2-6|-|TRBV2
TGTGCCAGCAGCCAAGGGGCCAACGTCCTGACTTTC
CASSQGANVLTF
>-|TRBJ1-1|-|TRBV15
TGTGCCACCAGCAGAGATCCCATGGAAATGGAAGCTTTCTTT
CATSRDPMEMEAFF
>few|TRBJ2-7|-|TRBV5-5
TGTGCCAGCAGGCCGAGGGACTCCTCAATCTCCTACGAGCAGTACTTC
CASRPRDSSISYEQYF
>-|TRBJ1-1|-|TRBV12-3/TRBV12-4
TGTGCCAGCAGGGACACAAATGGAATAGCTTTCTTT
CASRDTNGIAFF
>-|TRBJ1-4|-|TRBV7-2
TGTGCCAGCAGCCCCGCTTATAAGGCTAATGAAAAACTGTTTTTT
CASSPAYKANEKLFF
>-|TRBJ2-1|-|TRBV4-2
TGTGCCAGCAGAGGTCAGGGTGCCTACAATGAGCAGTTCTTC
CASRGQGAYNEQFF
>-|TRBJ2-7|TRBD1|TRBV6-2/TRBV6-3
TGTGCCAGCAGTTCCAAATCCGGGACAGGCACCTACGAGCAGTACTTC
CASSSKSGTGTYEQYF
>-|TRBJ2-3|TRBD2|TRBV28
TGTGCCAGCAGTTCAGTAGCGGGAGGTTCAGATACGCAGTATTTT
CASSSVAGGSDTQYF
>-|TRBJ1-2|TRBD1|TRBV28
TGTGCCAGCAGCCGACAGGGGGGTGGCTATGGCTACACCTTC
CASSRQGGGYGYTF
>few|TRBJ2-5|TRBD2|TRBV7-2
TGTGCCAGCAGACGGGGACTAGCGGGAGGAGAGACCCAGTACTTC
CASRRGLAGGETQYF
>-|TRBJ2-1|TRBD2|TRBV20-1
TGCAGTGCTAGAGAAAGCGCGCGGGGGGCACGGAATGAGCAGTTCTTC
CSARESARGARNEQFF
>many|TRBJ2-7|-|TRBV29-1
TGCAGCGTGACCGAGGGCCTCAAGCAGTACTTC
CSVTEGLKQYF
>-|TRBJ2-7|-|TRBV20-1
TGCAGTGCTAGGGATGAAAATCACTACGAGCAGTACTTC
CSARDENHYEQYF
>-|TRBJ2-2|-|TRBV10-3
TGTGCCATCAGTGAAGGTCAGACCGGGGAGCTGTTTTTT
CAISEGQTGELFF
>-|TRBJ1-1|-|TRBV19
TGTGCCATTAAGCCCCGGGACAAGCTAAACACTGAAGCTTTCTTT
CAIKPRDKLNTEAFF
>once|TRBJ1-2|-|TRBV14
TGTGCCAGCAGCCAAGATTACGGGTCCGGGGGCTACACCTTC
CASSQDYGSGGYTF
>-|TRBJ2-7|-|TRBV6-5
TGTGCCAGCAGGCCCCGGATTTTATTCTACGAGCAGTACTTC
CASRPRILFYEQYF
>few|TRBJ2-1|-|TRBV5-1
TGCGCCAGCAGCTTGGCCGGGCAGGCCACCTACAATGAGCAGTTCTTC
CASSLAGQATYNEQFF
>few|TRBJ2-1|-|TRBV14
TGTGCTAGCAGCCAAGTCCGCCGGAATGAGCAGTTCTTC
CASSQVRRNEQFF
>-|TRBJ2-1|-|TRBV6-2/TRBV6-3
TGTGCCAGCAGCCTACTCAGGGGTGAGCAGTTCTTC
CASSLLRGEQFF
>-|TRBJ2-4|TRBD1|TRBV11-2
TGTGCCAGCAGCTGGACGGACAGGGCCCTCGCCAAAAACATTCAGTACTTC
CASSWTDRALAKNIQYF
>-|TRBJ2-7|TRBD2|TRBV12-3/TRBV12-4
TGTGCCAGCTCTCAAGGCGGTAGCGGGGGGGCACCCTACAATGAGCAGTACTTC
CASSQGGSGGAPYNEQYF
>few|TRBJ2-5|-|TRBV18
TGTGCCAGCTCACCACGACAGGCGGAGACCCAGTACTTC
CASSPRQAETQYF